These 8 T cell receptor beta chains were all obtained from the same sample, sequenced in a study of cytomegalovirus exposure and HLA in healthy donors. The PCR used 60 Vbeta and 13 Jbeta primers. Only in-frame clones appear in the TCRdb table, and some are missing; sequencing was by immunoSEQ multiplex PCR. The sample lists over 80,000 clones; over 60% were seen once. The source material was PBMCs. All receptors derive from a man aged 40-50 years in good health and CMV-seronegative.

This chain joins TRBV5-5 and TRBJ2-2; possible D gene TRBD2, 5 bases. V was cut by 6 bases and J by 3 bases, with 12 bases left in between. CDR3 length: 14 amino acids. CDR1 and CDR2 (germline): SGHKS, YYEKEE (reference sequence). CDR3 DNA: TGTGCCAGCAACCGTCTAGCAGACACCGGGGAGCTGTTTTTT. It specifies CASNRLADTGELFF.

The chain links TRBV9 to TRBJ2-4; D is possibly TRBD2 (6 bases). V was trimmed by 0 bases and J by 0 bases, leaving 13 bases between them. CDR1 is SGDLS, CDR2 YYNGEE, per germline. CDR3 size: 17 residues. For the CDR3, the DNA is TGTGCCAGCAGCGTAGTGAGGCGGGGTCTAGCCAAAAACATTCAGTACTTC. Amino acid sequence: CASSVVRRGLAKNIQYF.

The rearrangement links TRBV20-1 to TRBJ1-4; D is undetermined. Looked up from germline, CDR1 is DFQATT and CDR2 is SNEGSKA (reference sequence). V was shortened by 7 bases and J by 3 bases, with 6 bases between the two germline ends. The CDR3 totals 11 residues. The CDR3 region has the DNA TGCAGTGTTCCATCTAATGAAAAACTGTTTTTT. It is translated as CSVPSNEKLFF.

This clone was observed a handful of times. J is TRBJ2-7 and V is TRBV28, with D possibly being TRBD1 (5 bases). The length of the CDR3 is 14 residues. CDR1 and CDR2 (germline): MDHEN, SYDVKM. Deletions cut 4 bases from V and 6 bases from J, with 16 bases between. The CDR3: CASSWWQGALEQYF. CDR3 DNA sequence: TGTGCCAGCAGTTGGTGGCAGGGCGCCCTCGAGCAGTACTTC.

The rearrangement uses TRBV18 and TRBJ2-1, with 7 nucleotides matching TRBD1. The CDR3 has 15 residues. V lost 6 bases to trimming and J lost 5 bases; unmatched junction nucleotides: 10. Germline lookup yields CDR1 KGHSH and CDR2 LQKENI. CDR3 sequence (DNA): TGTGCCAGCTCGCCGACTCCCGGGACAGACAATGAGCAGTTCTTC. Protein sequence: CASSPTPGTDNEQFF.

This CDR3 reads CASSLSGTGLETQYF. The CDR3, as DNA: TGTGCCAGCAGTTTGTCCGGGACAGGCCTCGAGACCCAGTACTTC. The chain combines TRBV28 with TRBJ2-5, with TRBD1 matching over 8 bases. Germline loops: CDR1 MDHEN, CDR2 SYDVKM. Germline trimming cut 3 bases from V and 5 bases from J; bases unmatched to any gene: 8. The CDR3 covers 15 residues.

V gene TRBV5-4 combines with J gene TRBJ2-3; 9 nucleotides match TRBD2. The CDR3 extends over 16 amino acids. V lost 1 base and J lost 5; bases outside the gene matches: 8. Germline assignment: CDR1 SGHNT and CDR2 YYREEE (reference sequence). CDR3 DNA sequence: TGTGCCAGCAGCTTGATGGCGGGGGGGCGCGGAGATACGCAGTATTTT. It is translated as CASSLMAGGRGDTQYF.

The V gene is TRBV5-5, the J gene TRBJ1-2; TRBD1 agrees at 9 bases. CDR1 SGHKS and CDR2 YYEKEE come from the germline V gene (reference sequence). V lost 1 base to trimming and J lost 8 bases; unmatched junction nucleotides: 9. CDR3 length: 15 residues. Here the CDR3 reads CASSLYRGQGEGYTF. CDR3 coding DNA: TGTGCCAGCAGCTTGTACAGGGGGCAGGGGGAAGGCTACACCTTC.